This T cell receptor beta chain stems from a study of HIV-infected patients and healthy controls. Study-level points and caveats: The study did not determine the donors' HLA types. HIV+ repertoires were severely depleted of MAIT alpha-chain CDR3s, unlike healthy controls. HIV-associated CDR3 frequencies dropped significantly during therapy; CMV-associated ones, mostly rising, changed nonsignificantly.

This clonotype was seen more than once but under ten times. Its target is not known. The CDR3 is 15 amino acids. Trimming took 0 bases from V and 1 from J, leaving 10 bases between them. Germline loops: CDR1 SGHRS, CDR2 YFSETQ. The repertoire came from unfractionated whole blood and reflected all unsorted peripheral T cells. Reverse transcription used 450 to 550 ng RNA and constant-region primers for alpha and beta. Separate chain-specific third strand synthesis with multiplexing indices produced the alpha and beta libraries. MiXCR was run by TCRdb on the 5' RACE reads, yielding one entry per CDR3 protein. The sample has almost 25,000 distinct CDR3 sequences, about 8.7% seen once; the top ten hold around 3.9%.

The V call is TRBV5-1, the J call TRBJ2-5; unclear D gene. Sequenced sample: blood. The source is an adult in good health. Written as DNA, the CDR3 is TGCGCCAGCAGCTTGGGATCATGGGTCCAAGAGACCCAGTACTTC. Translating gives CASSLGSWVQETQYF.